This T cell receptor beta chain originates from a study of blood T cells in healthy people across ages. With a J-beta primer mix and a sample-barcoded 5' primer, a second PCR ran about 7 to 11 cycles. One entry per CDR3 protein, called by TCRdb with MiXCR from the 5' RACE reads. This table has about 640,000 distinct CDR3 sequences, roughly 58% appearing once. Every sample gave at least 5 micrograms of total RNA when it was extracted. The J segment lost 3 bases and the V segment lost 7 bases, leaving 8 bases of the junction unmatched. CDR3 length: 14 amino acids. In germline, CDR1 is ENHRY, CDR2 SYGVKD.

The rearrangement joins TRBV10-3 to TRBJ1-1, with TRBD1 identical over 7 bases. The material sequenced was blood. This TCR derives from a man in his fifties or sixties in good health. The DNA for the CDR3 is TGTGCCATCAAAAGGCGGACAGGCGACACTGAAGCTTTCTTT. Its translation: CAIKRRTGDTEAFF.